These 22 T cell receptor beta chains were sequenced from one sample in a study of long-term antiretroviral therapy in people with HIV. The assay, immunoSEQ v3.0, was run at survey level. TCRdb keeps only in-frame clones here, not all; method: immunoSEQ multiplex PCR. The repertoire holds tens of thousands of clones, 65% to 90% seen once, with 10% to 15% in the top ten. Sequences were derived from unsorted PBMCs, sampled 0.3 years after starting antiretroviral therapy. These receptors originate from a young man with HIV.

The chain combines TRBV6-5 with TRBJ2-3; no firm D call. CDR1 MNHEY and CDR2 SVGAGI come from the germline V gene. This CDR3 region has 13 residues. The V end lost 2 bases, the J end lost 5 bases, and 8 bases lay between the germline ends. CDR3 residues: CASSYNTEDTQYF. The CDR3 DNA follows: TGTGCCAGCAGTTACAACACAGAAGATACGCAGTATTTT.

The genes are TRBV27 and TRBJ2-1; 8 bases match TRBD2. The germline V gene has CDR1 MNHEY and CDR2 SMNVEV (reference sequence). The CDR3 is made up of 16 amino acids. The ends lost 5 bases at V and 2 bases at J; junction bases unmatched: 8. CDR3 sequence: CASSPTSGETYNEQFF. The CDR3 DNA reads as TGTGCCAGCAGTCCTACTAGCGGAGAAACCTACAATGAGCAGTTCTTC.

The CDR3 coding sequence is TGTGCCAGCAGCTTCGGGGGGGGTATGAACACCGGGGAGCTGTTTTTT. Translation gives CASSFGGGMNTGELFF. The V and J genes are TRBV5-5 and TRBJ2-2, with 8 bases identical to TRBD2. Germline loops: CDR1 SGHKS, CDR2 YYEKEE (reference sequence). This CDR3 contains 16 residues. V was clipped by 2 bases and J by 1 base; unmatched bases: 4.

The chain recombines TRBV13 with TRBJ1-6; D gene uncertain. The V end was cut by 2 bases, the J end by 5 bases, with 10 bases between. Germline V gene data show CDR1 as PRHDT and CDR2 as FYEKMQ (reference sequence). The CDR3 contains 15 residues. The CDR3 reads CASSLIGEDNSPLHF. The CDR3 DNA follows: TGTGCCAGCAGCTTAATAGGAGAAGATAATTCACCCCTCCACTTT.

The genes are TRBV6-5 and TRBJ1-1, with 7 bases identical to TRBD1. Unmatched junction bases numbered 2, after V lost 4 bases and J lost 3 bases. Germline CDR1 and CDR2: MNHEY and SVGAGI. The CDR3 is made up of 13 amino acids. The CDR3 bases are TGTGCCAGCAGTTTACAGGGGTACACTGAAGCTTTCTTT. Encoded protein: CASSLQGYTEAFF.

This clone came up a few times. V usage is TRBV21-1 and J usage is TRBJ2-1; whether TRBD2, the table's D call, matches the DNA was not checked. TRBV21-1 is marked as a pseudogene. The CDR3 sequence is 15 residues long. The CDR3 reads CASNRLAGGSDEQFF. CDR3 coding DNA: TGTGCCAGCAATAGACTAGCGGGGGGGAGCGATGAGCAGTTCTTC.

The V and J genes are TRBV6-5 and TRBJ2-3, with 10 nucleotides matching TRBD2. V lost 5 bases to trimming and J lost 1 base; unmatched junction nucleotides: 0. This CDR3 is built from 14 residues. Germline V lookup: CDR1 MNHEY, CDR2 SVGAGI. The CDR3: CASSLAGGTDTQYF. The CDR3 DNA reads as TGTGCCAGCAGTCTAGCGGGAGGCACAGATACGCAGTATTTT.

The J gene is TRBJ2-7, the V gene TRBV10-3; D is perhaps TRBD1 (6 bases). V lost 0 bases and J lost 3, with 9 bases in between. The CDR3 runs 14 residues. Germline V CDR1 and CDR2: ENHRY, SYGVKD. CDR3 sequence (DNA): TGTGCCATCAGTGAGTCGCCAGGGGACTACGAGCAGTACTTC. Its protein product is CAISESPGDYEQYF.

The V gene is TRBV6-1, the J gene TRBJ2-3; 9 bases are shared with TRBD1. CDR3 size: 14 residues. V was clipped by 6 bases and J by 4 bases; unmatched bases: 5. The germline gives CDR1 MNHNS, CDR2 SASEGT. This chain's CDR3 is CASRGTGSADTQYF. DNA for the CDR3: TGTGCCAGCAGGGGGACAGGGTCAGCAGATACGCAGTATTTT.

The rearrangement joins TRBV27 to TRBJ1-2, with 8 nucleotides matching TRBD1. This CDR3 is 15 amino acids long. Germline CDR1 MNHEY, CDR2 SMNVEV (reference sequence). V was clipped by 2 bases and J by 4 bases; unmatched bases: 6. The DNA for the CDR3 is TGTGCCAGCAGTTTAGTAAGGACAGGGTTCTATGGCTACACCTTC. Its translation: CASSLVRTGFYGYTF.

The gene calls are TRBV15 and TRBJ2-1, with 13 bases that match TRBD2. The CDR3 runs to 18 residues. Trimming removed 0 bases from V and 7 bases from J; junction bases left unmatched: 9. The germline CDR1 and CDR2 sequences are LNHNV and YYDKDF (reference sequence). CDR3 sequence: CATSRDRLRTSGSNEQFF. In DNA form, the CDR3 reads TGTGCCACCAGCAGAGATAGGCTGCGGACTAGCGGGAGTAATGAGCAGTTCTTC.

In its sample, this clone was seen a few times. V gene TRBV4-1 combines with J gene TRBJ1-1, with a possible D match to TRBD1 (6 bases). Germline loops: CDR1 MGHRA, CDR2 YSYEKL. This CDR3 is built from 15 residues. Trimming took off 1 base at V and 2 bases at J, with 11 bases between the two ends. CDR3: CASSQVYRANTEAFF. The CDR3 bases are TGCGCCAGCAGCCAAGTGTACAGGGCAAACACTGAAGCTTTCTTT.

J is TRBJ1-2 and V is TRBV6-6; TRBD1 might be the D (5 bases). The V gene's germline CDR1 is MNHNY and CDR2 SVGAGI (reference sequence). V was trimmed by 3 bases and J by 7 bases, leaving 15 bases between them. This CDR3 spans 14 amino acids. The CDR3 here is CASSYVLAGGGYTF. In DNA, the CDR3 is TGTGCCAGCAGTTATGTACTGGCTGGGGGTGGCTACACCTTC.

The genes are TRBV7-9 and TRBJ1-4; TRBD1 is a possible D gene (6 bases). This CDR3 region has 15 residues. The germline CDR1 and CDR2 sequences are SEHNR and FQNEAQ (reference sequence). V dropped 1 base and J dropped 8 bases, with 14 bases sitting between them. In nucleotides, the CDR3 is TGTGCCAGCAGCTTAGGGGGGCCTAGCGGCGAAAAACTGTTTTTT. As protein: CASSLGGPSGEKLFF.

This clone was found a few times. The rearrangement joins TRBV11-2 to TRBJ2-7; D perhaps matches TRBD2 (6 bases). The V gene lost 1 base and the J gene lost 0 bases, with 10 bases spanning the gap. This CDR3 contains 15 residues. Germline CDR1 and CDR2: SGHAT and FQNNGV. CDR3 in DNA: TGTGCCAGCAGCTTAGTAGCGGAAAGCTCCTACGAGCAGTACTTC. It specifies CASSLVAESSYEQYF.

The chain couples TRBV29-1 to TRBJ2-1; D possibly corresponds to TRBD2 (6 bases). V lost 5 bases and J lost 7, with 18 bases in between. CDR1 is SQVTM, CDR2 ANQGSEA, per germline. This CDR3 has 14 residues. The CDR3 region is CSVSERLVRNEQFF. The CDR3, as DNA: TGCAGCGTTTCTGAAAGACTAGTCAGAAATGAGCAGTTCTTC.

The J gene is TRBJ2-7, the V gene TRBV25-1; 7 bases match TRBD1. The J segment lost 2 bases and the V segment lost 9 bases, leaving 1 base of the junction unmatched. The CDR3 runs 11 residues. Germline CDR1 MGHDK, CDR2 SYGVNS. CDR3 protein: CASGQAYEQYF. The CDR3 DNA is TGTGCCAGTGGACAGGCCTACGAGCAGTACTTC.

This CDR3 is CASSFATPNEKLFF. The CDR3 DNA sequence: TGTGCCAGCAGCTTTGCAACCCCTAATGAAAAACTGTTTTTT. The V call is TRBV5-6, the J call TRBJ1-4; no firm D call. The CDR3 contains 14 residues. Germline CDR1 reads SGHDT; CDR2 reads YYEEEE. V lost 2 bases to trimming and J lost 3 bases, with 8 bases between them.

The chain links TRBV30 to TRBJ2-3; 7 bases align to TRBD2. The germline CDR1 and CDR2 sequences are GTSNPN and SVGIG (reference sequence). V dropped 2 bases and J dropped 1; count of bases not matched to a gene: 6. The CDR3 is 15 residues long. The CDR3 DNA is TGTGCCTGGAGTAGTGGAACTAGCGGCACAGATACGCAGTATTTT. Translating it yields CAWSSGTSGTDTQYF. Based on the CDR3 plus reference TRBV30 and TRBJ2-3, the full variable domain is SQTIHQWPATLVQPVGSPLSLECTVEGTSNPNLYWYRQAAGRGLQLLFYSVGIGQISSEVPQNLSASRPQDRQFILSSKKLLLSDSGFYLCAWSSGTSGTDTQYFGPGTRLTVL.

The rearrangement links TRBV10-3 to TRBJ2-3; D perhaps matches TRBD2 (6 bases). The germline V gene has CDR1 ENHRY and CDR2 SYGVKD. V was clipped by 0 bases and J by 8 bases, with 15 bases between them. The CDR3 totals 15 residues. CDR3 DNA: TGTGCCATCAGTGAGTCTTGGGGGGAATTTACTACGCAGTATTTT. Translated, it gives CAISESWGEFTTQYF.

This chain links TRBV27 with TRBJ2-1; the D is unclear. Trimming took off 6 bases at V and 10 bases at J, with 16 bases between the two ends. Germline V gene sequence: CDR1 MNHEY, CDR2 SMNVEV (reference sequence). This CDR3 contains 13 residues. CDR3 protein: CASSPLGFGEQFF. The CDR3 nucleotides are TGTGCCAGCAGCCCCCTAGGTTTTGGGGAGCAGTTCTTC.

By share, this clone counts as medium-sized. The genes are TRBV5-5 and TRBJ2-7, with D tentatively TRBD1 (5 bases). CDR3 length: 13 residues. V was pared by 4 bases and J by 2 bases, with 10 bases between. Germline CDR1 SGHKS, CDR2 YYEKEE (reference sequence). The CDR3 sequence: CASSLDSPYEQYF. CDR3 nucleotides: TGTGCCAGCAGCCTTGACAGCCCCTACGAGCAGTACTTC.